This paragraph reports one TCR beta chain. This record belongs to a study of blood T cell repertoires in COVID-19. Study overall: Collection of acute and convalescent COVID-19 samples took place in the United States, Italy and Spain. T cells, B-cell-depleted T cells, or PBMCs provided the cDNA or gDNA that served as material.

This CDR3 contains 14 residues. The V gene lost 4 bases and the J gene lost 1 base, with 11 bases spanning the gap. The V gene's germline CDR1 is SGHNT and CDR2 YYREEE (reference sequence). Authors' analysis steps: Quantification of nucleated cells was approximated via reference gene primer amplification. Clones were sequenced by immunoSEQ multiplex PCR, and TCRdb holds only the in-frame ones, with some missing. D and trimming were read from the DNA, whereas the V and J calls and clone size are those reported in that table. Here the sample spans tens of thousands of clones, around three quarters being singletons.

The chain combines TRBV5-4 with TRBJ1-1; the D gene is possibly TRBD1 (6 bases). This clonotype was obtained from a human donor in a cohort sampled during active COVID-19. The sequenced sample consisted of peripheral blood. The CDR3 is CASSPKGGNTEAFF. For the CDR3, the DNA is TGTGCCAGCAGCCCAAAAGGGGGGAACACTGAAGCTTTCTTT.